The 2 T cell receptor beta chains below were found in one sample sequenced in a study of cytomegalovirus exposure and HLA in healthy donors. The PCR ran on 60 Vbeta and 13 Jbeta primers. Profiling relied on immunoSEQ multiplex PCR, and the TCRdb table lists in-frame clones only, not all of them. The sample shows over 80,000 clones, approximately 72% of them seen only once. Material: PBMCs. The receptors were gathered from a female donor in good health and CMV-seropositive.

The chain links TRBV2 to TRBJ2-7; 8 nucleotides line up with TRBD1. Germline loops: CDR1 SNHLY, CDR2 FYNNEI. The CDR3 runs 15 residues. The J segment lost 3 bases and the V segment lost 6 bases, leaving 10 bases of the junction unmatched. DNA for the CDR3: TGTGCCAGCAGGACCGAGACAGGGGATTTCTACGAGCAGTACTTC. It specifies CASRTETGDFYEQYF.

The chain uses TRBV30 and TRBJ1-5, with 9 bases identical to TRBD1. CDR1 and CDR2 (germline): GTSNPN, SVGIG (reference sequence). V lost 2 bases, J lost 0 bases, and 5 bases stayed unmatched. CDR3 size: 16 residues. The CDR3 DNA reads as TGTGCCTGGAGTTCCCCGGGACAGGGTAGCAATCAGCCCCAGCATTTT. Amino acid sequence: CAWSSPGQGSNQPQHF. Based on the CDR3 plus reference TRBV30 and TRBJ1-5, the full variable domain is SQTIHQWPATLVQPVGSPLSLECTVEGTSNPNLYWYRQAAGRGLQLLFYSVGIGQISSEVPQNLSASRPQDRQFILSSKKLLLSDSGFYLCAWSSPGQGSNQPQHFGDGTRLSIL.